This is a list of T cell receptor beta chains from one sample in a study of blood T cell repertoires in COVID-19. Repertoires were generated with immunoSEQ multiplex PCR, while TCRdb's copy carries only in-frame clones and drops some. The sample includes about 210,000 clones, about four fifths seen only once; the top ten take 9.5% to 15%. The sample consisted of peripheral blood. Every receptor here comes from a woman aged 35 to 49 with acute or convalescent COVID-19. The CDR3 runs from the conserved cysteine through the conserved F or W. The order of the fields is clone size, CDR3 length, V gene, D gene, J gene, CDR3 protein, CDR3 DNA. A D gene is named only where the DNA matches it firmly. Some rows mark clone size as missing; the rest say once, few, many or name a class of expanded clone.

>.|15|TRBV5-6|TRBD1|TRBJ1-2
CASSSGTGSGDGYTF
TGTGCCAGCAGTTCCGGGACAGGATCGGGGGATGGCTACACCTTC
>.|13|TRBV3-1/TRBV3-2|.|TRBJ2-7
CASSPGRSYEQYF
TGTGCCAGCAGCCCAGGCAGATCCTACGAGCAGTACTTC
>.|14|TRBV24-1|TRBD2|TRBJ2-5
CATSGGLGKETQYF
TGTGCCACCAGTGGAGGACTAGGGAAAGAGACCCAGTACTTC
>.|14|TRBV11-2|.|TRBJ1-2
CASSLGRTGYGYTF
TGTGCCAGCAGCTTAGGCCGCACAGGTTATGGCTACACCTTC
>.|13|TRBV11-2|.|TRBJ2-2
CASSPVGTGELFF
TGTGCCAGCAGCCCAGTCGGGACCGGGGAGCTGTTTTTT
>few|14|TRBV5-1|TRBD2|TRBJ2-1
CASSYRRGGDEQFF
TGCGCCAGCAGCTACCGACGGGGGGGCGATGAGCAGTTCTTC
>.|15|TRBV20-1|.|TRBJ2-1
CSASSGEGEVDEQFF
TGCAGTGCTAGTTCAGGGGAAGGAGAAGTCGATGAGCAGTTCTTC
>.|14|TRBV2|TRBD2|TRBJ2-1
CASKGTSSYNEQFF
TGTGCCAGCAAGGGGACTAGCTCCTACAATGAGCAGTTCTTC
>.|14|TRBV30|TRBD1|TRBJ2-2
CAGGRTGKTGELFF
TGTGCCGGAGGGAGGACAGGGAAAACCGGGGAGCTGTTTTTT
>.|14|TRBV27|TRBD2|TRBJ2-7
CASSWTSGSYEQYF
TGTGCCAGCAGTTGGACTAGCGGCTCCTACGAGCAGTACTTC
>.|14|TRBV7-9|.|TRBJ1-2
CASSLAAGLYGYTF
TGTGCCAGCAGCTTGGCGGCAGGGCTATATGGCTACACCTTC
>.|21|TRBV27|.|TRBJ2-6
CASSFRGRGGDRNSGANVLTF
.